This T cell receptor beta chain comes out of a study of blood T cell repertoires in COVID-19. The overall study: Spain, Italy and the United States supplied samples that represented acute and convalescent COVID-19. From T cells, B-cell-depleted T cells, or PBMCs came the material, which was cDNA or gDNA.

Original handling: Counts of nucleated cells, estimated from reference gene primer amplification, were obtained. The method was immunoSEQ multiplex PCR; TCRdb's version includes in-frame clones alone and lacks a portion of them. For V, J and clone size, that table is used; D and trimming come from the DNA. The sample has 15,000 or so clones; roughly nine tenths are singletons. Germline CDR1 SGHDT, CDR2 YYEEEE. Losses at the gene ends were 5 bases for V and 6 bases for J; bases not matched to a gene: 11. CDR3 length: 18 residues. J is TRBJ2-2 and V is TRBV5-6, with 15 bases aligning to TRBD2. The TCR comes from a woman in her 70s in a cohort sampled during active or convalescent COVID-19. The material sequenced was peripheral blood. The CDR3 DNA is TGTGCCAGCAGTCCACCGGGACTAGCGGGGGGTCAAGCCGGGGAGCTGTTTTTT. It yields the protein CASSPPGLAGGQAGELFF.